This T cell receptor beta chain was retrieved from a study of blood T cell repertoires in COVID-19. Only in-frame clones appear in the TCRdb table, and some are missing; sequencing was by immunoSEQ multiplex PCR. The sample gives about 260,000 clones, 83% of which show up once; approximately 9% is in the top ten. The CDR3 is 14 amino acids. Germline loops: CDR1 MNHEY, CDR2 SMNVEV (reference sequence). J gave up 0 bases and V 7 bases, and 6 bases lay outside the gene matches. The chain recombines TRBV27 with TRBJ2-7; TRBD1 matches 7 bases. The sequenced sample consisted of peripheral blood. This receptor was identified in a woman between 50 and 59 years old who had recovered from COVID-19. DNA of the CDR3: TGTGCCAGCATTTATAGGGACAGCTCCTACGAGCAGTACTTC. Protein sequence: CASIYRDSSYEQYF.